This section outlines one T cell receptor beta chain sequence together with its context. Its target is unknown. Other DNA sequences within the sample encode an identical CDR3. The data are from a study of cytomegalovirus exposure and HLA in healthy donors. Across the study: Genotyping of under 500 donors showed that 65% to 90% belonged to the Caucasian-associated ancestry cluster. General study results and limits: According to the study, approximately 150 TCR beta chains were cytomegalovirus-associated.

V lost 0 bases and J 9 bases, leaving 7 bases between the germline ends. The CDR3 runs 13 residues. Germline assignment: CDR1 SGHRS and CDR2 YFSETQ. The PCR used 60 Vbeta and 13 Jbeta primers. The repertoire was sequenced with immunoSEQ multiplex PCR; TCRdb's copy has only in-frame clones and lacks some. The sample carries 37,000 or so clones, roughly 80% recorded once. Material: PBMCs. The rearrangement links TRBV5-1 to TRBJ1-6, with no clear D. The TCR was taken from a woman aged 40 to 50 in good health and CMV-seronegative. CDR3 bases: TGCGCCAGCAGCTTGGAGACGGGTTCACCCCTCCACTTT. Translation gives CASSLETGSPLHF.